This TCR beta chain appears in the sequencing data of a study of glioma-infiltrating T cells. Study findings and constraints: Tissue and blood shared very few CDR3 sequences. Gliomas, especially low-grade, showed above-expected tissue-blood divergence; non-neoplastic patients showed below.

The V and J ends lost 11 bases and 7 bases respectively, with 15 bases between them. CDR1 MNHNS and CDR2 SASEGT come from the germline V gene. The CDR3 has 12 amino acids. Turning to this clonotype: Antigen specificity is unknown.

TCR alpha and beta CDR3 regions were amplified from RNA using iRepertoire nested multiplex PCR. One-step reverse transcription and amplification started from approximately 100-400 ng of tissue mRNA or PBMC total RNA. From the multiplex PCR reads, TCRdb called clonotypes with MiXCR, one entry per CDR3 protein. The sample has approximately 10,000 distinct CDR3 sequences, approximately 58% seen once. The sequenced material came from glioma tissue, nonneoplastic brain tissue, or PBMCs (not recorded which). The chain links TRBV6-1 to TRBJ2-1; weak D call: TRBD1 (6 bases). The source of this sequence is a human donor with low-grade glioma or glioblastoma, undergoing nonglioma brain surgery, or in good health (not recorded which). The CDR3 region is CAVGPQGNEQFF. In DNA form, the CDR3 reads TGTGCCGTTGGGCCCCAGGGGAATGAGCAGTTCTTC.